This T cell receptor beta chain was sequenced for a study of CD8 T cells in ankylosing spondylitis. General study results and limits: Past studies reported some motif variants in reactive arthritis synovial fluid and blood. Clones tied to disease were said to be significantly enriched in matched ankylosing spondylitis synovial fluid.

Germline CDR1 is SGHAT and CDR2 is FQNNGV. The CDR3 spans 13 residues. The V and J ends lost 5 bases and 6 bases respectively, with 11 bases between them. The table lists this clonotype with many counts. Its matching antigen is unknown. For TCR beta, libraries came from quantitative 5'-RACE with molecular barcodes. MiXCR, run by TCRdb on the 5' RACE reads, gives a single entry per CDR3 protein. The profile shows 210,000 or so distinct CDR3 sequences, over 7% of them singletons. Sample: blood, either unsorted or a sorted T cell fraction (not recorded which). The J gene is TRBJ2-1, the V gene TRBV11-2, with D tentatively TRBD2 (6 bases). The sequence was collected from a female donor with ankylosing spondylitis or in good health (not recorded which). Here the CDR3 reads CASSPPGGNEQFF. In nucleotides, the CDR3 is TGTGCCAGCAGCCCGCCCGGGGGCAATGAGCAGTTCTTC.